The entry below gives a single T cell receptor (beta chain) sequence along with its context. TCRdb ran MiXCR on the 5' RACE reads and lists one entry per CDR3 protein. The sample yields around 260,000 distinct CDR3 sequences, roughly 5% seen once. The sample originates from a study of T cells after yellow fever vaccination. From germline, CDR1 is MDHEN and CDR2 SYDVKM. The CDR3 loop spans 16 amino acids. The V gene end was trimmed by 6 bases and the J gene end by 11 bases; junction bases not matched to a gene: 15. The TCR originated in a man younger than 35 who received the YFV17D yellow fever vaccine. This chain joins TRBV28 and TRBJ2-2; TRBD2 agrees at 10 bases. This sample comprised CD4+ T cells sorted from PBMCs, obtained on the day of the yellow fever booster vaccination. CDR3 nucleotide sequence: TGTGCCAGCAGCGGGGGGGGACTAGCGCCCCGGGTAGAGCTGTTTTTT. Translated, it gives CASSGGGLAPRVELFF. Using reference TRBV28 and TRBJ2-2 for the parts outside the CDR3, the full variable domain is DVKVTQSSRYLVKRTGEKVFLECVQDMDHENMFWYRQDPGLGLRLIYFSYDVKMKEKGDIPEGYSVSREKKERFSLILESASTNQTSMYLCASSGGGLAPRVELFFGEGSRLTVL.